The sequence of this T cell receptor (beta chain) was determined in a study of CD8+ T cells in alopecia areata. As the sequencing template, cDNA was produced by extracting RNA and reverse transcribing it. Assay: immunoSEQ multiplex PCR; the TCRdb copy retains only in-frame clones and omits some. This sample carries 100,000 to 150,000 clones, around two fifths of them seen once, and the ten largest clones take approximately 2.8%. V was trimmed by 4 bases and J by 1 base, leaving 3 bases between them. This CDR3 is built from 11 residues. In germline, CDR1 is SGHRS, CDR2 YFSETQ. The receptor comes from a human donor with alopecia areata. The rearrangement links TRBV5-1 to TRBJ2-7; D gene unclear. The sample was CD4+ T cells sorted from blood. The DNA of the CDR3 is TGCGCCAGCAGCAATTCCTACGAGCAGTACTTC. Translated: CASSNSYEQYF.